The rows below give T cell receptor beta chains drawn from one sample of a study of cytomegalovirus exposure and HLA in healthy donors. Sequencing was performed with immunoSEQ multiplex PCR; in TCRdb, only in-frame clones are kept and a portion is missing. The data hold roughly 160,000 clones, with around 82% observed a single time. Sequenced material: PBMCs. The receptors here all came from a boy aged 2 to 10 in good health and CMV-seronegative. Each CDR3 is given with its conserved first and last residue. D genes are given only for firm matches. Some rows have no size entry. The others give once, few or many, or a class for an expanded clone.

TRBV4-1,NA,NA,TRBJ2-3,TGCGCCAGCAGCCAAGATTACCAGGTTGGCACAGATACGCAGTATTTT,CASSQDYQVGTDTQYF
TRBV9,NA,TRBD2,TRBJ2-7,TGTGCCAGCAGCCCCGGGACTAGGGGCTACGAGCAGTACTTC,CASSPGTRGYEQYF
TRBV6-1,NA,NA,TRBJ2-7,TGTGCCAGCAAGCGGGACAGGTCTTCCTACGAGCAGTACTTC,CASKRDRSSYEQYF
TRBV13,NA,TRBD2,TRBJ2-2,TGTGCCAGCAGCTTCCTAGCGGTAAAGAACACCGGGGAGCTGTTTTTT,CASSFLAVKNTGELFF
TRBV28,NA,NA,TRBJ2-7,TGTGCCAGCAGTTCAGGCCGAATACCCTACGAGCAGTACTTC,CASSSGRIPYEQYF
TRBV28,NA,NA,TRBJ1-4,TGTGCCAGCAGTTTGGCAACCACCTGGGAAAAACTGTTTTTT,CASSLATTWEKLFF
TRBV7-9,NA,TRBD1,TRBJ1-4,TGTGCCAGCAGACACACCGGGACAGGGGCTAATGAAAAACTGTTTTTT,CASRHTGTGANEKLFF
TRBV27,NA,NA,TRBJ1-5,TGTGCCAGCAGTTGGGGCAGGGCTAGCAATCAGCCCCAGCATTTT,CASSWGRASNQPQHF
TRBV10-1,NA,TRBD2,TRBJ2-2,TGCGCCAGCAGTGGAGCGGGGACGAACACCGGGGAGCTGTTTTTT,CASSGAGTNTGELFF
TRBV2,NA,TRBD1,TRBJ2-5,TGTGCCAGCAGTGAATTTGGGACAGGAGGTGGGTTGGAGACCCAGTACTTC,CASSEFGTGGGLETQYF
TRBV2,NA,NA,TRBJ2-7,TGTGCCAGCACGCAGTCAGGCTCCTACGAGCAGTACTTC,CASTQSGSYEQYF
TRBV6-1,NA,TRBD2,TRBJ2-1,TGTGCCAGCAATCTAGCGGGAGGGTCCTACAATGAGCAGTTCTTC,CASNLAGGSYNEQFF
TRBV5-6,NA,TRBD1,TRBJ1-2,TGTGCCAGCAGCTTGACGGGACAGGCTACCCTCTATGGCTACACCTTC,CASSLTGQATLYGYTF
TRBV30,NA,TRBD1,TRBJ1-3,TGTGCCTCGGGACAGAACTCTGGAAACACCATATATTTT,CASGQNSGNTIYF
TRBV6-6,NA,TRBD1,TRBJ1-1,TGTGCCAGCAGCCCCGGACAGGGGATCGGGGCTTTCTTT,CASSPGQGIGAFF
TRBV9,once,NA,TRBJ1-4,TGTGCCAGCAGCCCTCCAACTAATGAAAAACTGTTTTTT,CASSPPTNEKLFF
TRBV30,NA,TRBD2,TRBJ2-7,TGTGCCTGGAGTGCCGGGAGGGACCCCGAGCAGTACTTC,CAWSAGRDPEQYF
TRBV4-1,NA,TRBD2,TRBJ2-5,TGCGCCAGCAGCCAACAACCGACTAGCGGGAGAGGAGAGACCCAGTACTTC,CASSQQPTSGRGETQYF